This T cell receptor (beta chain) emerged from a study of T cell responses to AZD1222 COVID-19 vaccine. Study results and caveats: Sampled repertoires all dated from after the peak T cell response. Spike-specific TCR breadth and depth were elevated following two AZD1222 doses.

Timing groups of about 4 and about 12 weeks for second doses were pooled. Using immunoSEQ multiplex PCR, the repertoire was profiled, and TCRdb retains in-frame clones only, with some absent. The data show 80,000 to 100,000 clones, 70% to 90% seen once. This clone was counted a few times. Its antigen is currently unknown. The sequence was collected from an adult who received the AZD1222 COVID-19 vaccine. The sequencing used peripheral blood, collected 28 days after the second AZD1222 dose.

CDR3 sequence: CASVKVSGGGEAFF. The CDR3 DNA follows: TGTGCCAGCGTTAAGGTTTCCGGGGGTGGTGAAGCTTTCTTT. J is TRBJ1-1 and V is TRBV6-6; perhaps TRBD1 as D (5 bases). V lost 8 bases and J 7 bases, leaving 20 bases between the germline ends. Germline assignment: CDR1 MNHNY and CDR2 SVGAGI (reference sequence). CDR3 length equals 14 residues.